These 29 T cell receptor beta chains came from one sample sequenced in a study of molecular identifiers for immune sequencing clone quantification. TCRdb recomputed calls from the PCR reads with MiXCR, one row per CDR3 protein. The sample shows over 600,000 distinct CDR3 sequences, just under 20% of them seen only once. What was sequenced was naive CD8+ T cells from blood, with Jurkat cell RNA spiked in. Subset noted: FACS-sorted CD8+CD4-CCR7+CD45RA+ naive T cells. These receptors originate from a human donor in good health. Some libraries in this study had Jurkat cell RNA spiked in.

Only a few counts were recorded for this clonotype. The V call is TRBV5-3, the J call TRBJ1-6; the D gene is possibly TRBD1 (5 bases). TRBV5-3 qualifies as an ORF whose function is uncertain. This CDR3 comprises 17 residues. V lost 8 bases and J 11 bases, leaving 29 bases between the germline ends. Here the CDR3 reads CASSPTGMGDLNPPLHF. CDR3 coding DNA: TGTGCCAGCAGCCCAACCGGGATGGGGGACCTGAATCCACCCCTCCACTTT.

The sample holds many counts of this clonotype. The chain joins TRBV10-3 to TRBJ1-1, with 8 bases lining up with TRBD1. Germline CDR1 reads ENHRY; CDR2 reads SYGVKD. J gave up 0 bases and V 10 bases, and 7 bases lay outside the gene matches. CDR3 length: 14 residues. The CDR3 DNA is TGTGCCACCCAGGGGGCCGGAGTGAACACTGAAGCTTTCTTT. This gives the protein CATQGAGVNTEAFF.

This clonotype has ten or more counts. The chain carries TRBV27 and TRBJ1-5, with unresolved D. Per germline, CDR1 MNHEY and CDR2 SMNVEV (reference sequence). The CDR3 contains 14 residues. V shed 0 bases and J shed 0 bases, with 3 bases lying between them. The CDR3 sequence: CASSLSGSNQPQHF. In nucleotides, the CDR3 is TGTGCCAGCAGTTTATCAGGTAGCAATCAGCCCCAGCATTTT.

The J gene is TRBJ2-5, the V gene TRBV13; 7 bases match TRBD2. The V gene's germline CDR1 is PRHDT and CDR2 FYEKMQ (reference sequence). The J segment lost 2 bases and the V segment lost 0 bases, leaving 9 bases of the junction unmatched. CDR3 length: 17 residues. The CDR3 loop reads CASSLGREVSEQETQYF. In nucleotides, the CDR3 is TGTGCCAGCAGCTTAGGCCGGGAGGTGAGCGAGCAAGAGACCCAGTACTTC. The full variable domain, rest sourced from reference TRBV13 and TRBJ2-5, is AAGVIQSPRHLIKEKRETATLKCYPIPRHDTVYWYQQGPGQDPQFLISFYEKMQSDKGSIPDRFSAQQFSDYHSELNMSSLELGDSALYFCASSLGREVSEQETQYFGPGTRLLVL.

This clonotype was recorded at least ten times. The rearrangement uses TRBV6-5 and TRBJ2-7; no firm D call. Germline V gene sequence: CDR1 MNHEY, CDR2 SVGAGI. With 2 bases removed from V and 3 bases from J, the gap between germline ends came to 8 bases. The CDR3 is made up of 13 amino acids. The CDR3 region is CASSYVGNYEQYF. The CDR3 nucleotides are TGTGCCAGCAGTTACGTAGGGAACTACGAGCAGTACTTC.

This clonotype was recorded many times. This chain links TRBV30 with TRBJ2-7; D gene uncertain. This CDR3 spans 12 amino acids. V lost 4 bases to trimming and J lost 0 bases, with 7 bases between them. Per the germline V gene, CDR1 is GTSNPN and CDR2 is SVGIG (reference sequence). The CDR3, as DNA: TGTGCCTGGAATATTGACTCCTACGAGCAGTACTTC. Amino acids: CAWNIDSYEQYF.

This clonotype occurred many times. This chain links TRBV24-1 with TRBJ2-3, with D possibly being TRBD1 (6 bases). V lost 4 bases and J 2 bases, leaving 12 bases between the germline ends. The germline V gene encodes CDR1 KGHDR and CDR2 SFDVKD. The CDR3 sequence is 15 residues long. The DNA for the CDR3 is TGTGCCACCAGTGAAAGGGACACCTACACAGATACGCAGTATTTT. It is translated as CATSERDTYTDTQYF.

This clonotype appeared many times. The chain joins TRBV4-2 to TRBJ2-7; no reliable D call. The CDR3 length is 13 residues. CDR1 is LGHNA and CDR2 is YNFKEQ in the germline V gene. The V end was cut by 0 bases, the J end by 6 bases, with 9 bases between. The CDR3 region has the DNA TGTGCCAGCAGCCAAGAGTATAGGGTCGAGCAGTACTTC. Residues: CASSQEYRVEQYF.

This clonotype was counted many times. The chain combines TRBV3-1 with TRBJ1-1; D is uncertain. CDR3 length: 14 amino acids. V was cut by 3 bases and J by 7 bases, with 15 bases left in between. Germline CDR1 and CDR2: LGHDT and YNNKEL (reference sequence). The CDR3 is CASSHKGFTVEAFF. The DNA of the CDR3 is TGTGCCAGCAGCCACAAGGGTTTCACAGTTGAAGCTTTCTTT.

There are many counts of this clonotype. This chain joins TRBV6-6 and TRBJ2-5; 7 bases agree with TRBD1. The CDR3 runs to 14 residues. The trim removed 5 bases at V and 2 bases at J, leaving 5 bases unmatched. Looked up from germline, CDR1 is MNHNY and CDR2 is SVGAGI (reference sequence). The CDR3 protein is CASSLYRGQETQYF. CDR3 in DNA: TGTGCCAGCAGTCTCTACAGGGGACAAGAGACCCAGTACTTC.

The chain uses TRBV5-1 and TRBJ2-1; 13 bases are shared with TRBD2. The CDR3 runs to 19 residues. Germline CDR1 is SGHRS and CDR2 is YFSETQ. Trimming at V came to 4 bases and at J to 2 bases, leaving 12 bases not matched to a gene. The CDR3: CASSRRTSGGGEPYNEQFF. In nucleotides, the CDR3 is TGCGCCAGCAGCCGGAGGACTAGCGGGGGAGGGGAACCCTACAATGAGCAGTTCTTC. Combining the CDR3 with reference TRBV5-1 and TRBJ2-1 gives the whole variable domain KAGVTQTPRYLIKTRGQQVTLSCSPISGHRSVSWYQQTPGQGLQFLFEYFSETQRNKGNFPGRFSGRQFSNSRSEMNVSTLELGDSALYLCASSRRTSGGGEPYNEQFFGPGTRLTVL.

This clonotype was observed at least ten times. V is TRBV12-5 and J is TRBJ2-7; a weak D match, TRBD2 (5 bases). The length of the CDR3 is 12 residues. V dropped 5 bases and J dropped 4 bases, with 9 bases sitting between them. CDR1 and CDR2 (germline): LGHNT, FRNRAP. The CDR3 spells CASGVRGYEQYF. In nucleotides, the CDR3 is TGTGCTAGTGGTGTTCGGGGATACGAGCAGTACTTC.

This clonotype appeared many times. J is TRBJ1-2 and V is TRBV4-2; D perhaps matches TRBD1 (5 bases). The length of the CDR3 is 16 residues. Per the germline V gene, CDR1 is LGHNA and CDR2 is YNFKEQ. V gave up 4 bases and J gave up 1 base, with 16 bases separating them. The CDR3 region is CASSRTGRTVNYGYTF. DNA for the CDR3: TGTGCCAGCAGCCGAACAGGCCGAACCGTTAACTATGGCTACACCTTC.

Of note for this clonotype: A junction boundary mismatches the germline segment, possibly from a read error. The chain combines TRBV28 with TRBJ2-6, with 9 nucleotides matching TRBD1. Germline values: CDR1 MDHEN, CDR2 SYDVKM. The CDR3 sequence is 20 residues long. The CDR3 here is CASSLWWDRDTLGGANVLAF. The CDR3 DNA sequence: TGTGCCAGCAGTTTATGGTGGGACAGGGATACTTTGGGAGGGGCCAACGTCCTGGCTTTC.

The chain uses TRBV9 and TRBJ1-4; perhaps TRBD1 as D (5 bases). Trimming pared 0 bases from V and 8 bases from J, leaving 11 bases between. The germline CDR1 and CDR2 sequences are SGDLS and YYNGEE. This CDR3 is built from 14 residues. DNA of the CDR3: TGTGCCAGCAGCGTAGGTCAGGGAAGAGAAAAACTGTTTTTT. Protein sequence: CASSVGQGREKLFF.

This clonotype was detected ten times or more. V is TRBV7-6 and J is TRBJ2-3; D is perhaps TRBD2 (7 bases). The germline CDR1 and CDR2 sequences are SGHVS and FNYEAQ. This CDR3 has 19 residues. V was cut by 3 bases and J by 1 base, with 23 bases left in between. The CDR3 sequence is CASSLGPRLGGRRTDTQYF. The DNA for the CDR3 is TGTGCCAGCAGCTTGGGCCCTCGTTTGGGGGGGCGCCGCACAGATACGCAGTATTTT.

This clonotype was observed many times. The gene calls are TRBV29-1 and TRBJ1-2, with 7 bases fitting TRBD1. CDR3 length: 14 amino acids. Germline V gene sequence: CDR1 SQVTM, CDR2 ANQGSEA. The ends lost 4 bases at V and 4 bases at J; junction bases unmatched: 9. For the CDR3, the DNA is TGCAGCGTTGTAGGTCGGGACAGCCGCTATGGCTACACCTTC. This codes for CSVVGRDSRYGYTF.

This clonotype was seen a few times. The chain recombines TRBV7-9 with TRBJ2-1, with TRBD2 matching 9 bases. Germline V gives CDR1 SEHNR, CDR2 FQNEAQ (reference sequence). V dropped 5 bases and J dropped 7; count of bases not matched to a gene: 12. This CDR3 region has 16 residues. CDR3: CASSHTRRGGGNEQFF. The CDR3 bases are TGTGCCAGCAGCCACACCCGGCGGGGGGGCGGAAATGAGCAGTTCTTC.

Concerning this clonotype itself: This may be a read error: a much more frequent sequence differs by one nucleotide. This chain connects TRBV7-9 to TRBJ1-1; 8 bases are a match to TRBD1. V lost 6 bases to trimming and J lost 3 bases; unmatched junction nucleotides: 12. Germline V gene lookup returns CDR1 SEHNR and CDR2 FQNEAQ (reference sequence). The CDR3 covers 16 residues. CDR3 coding DNA: TGTGCCAGCAGTTCACTTCAGGGGGCAGAGGACACTGAAGCTTTCTTT. Amino acids: CASSSLQGAEDTEAFF.

A note on this clonotype: A much larger clone lies a single base off, so this may be a read error. The CDR3 is CASSYGQGRSTEAFF. The CDR3 bases are TGTGCCAGCAGTTACGGACAGGGGAGGAGCACTGAAGCTTTCTTT. The chain uses TRBV6-2 or TRBV6-3 and TRBJ1-1; 9 nucleotides line up with TRBD1. The CDR3 is made up of 15 amino acids. Germline loops: CDR1 MNHEY, CDR2 SVGEGT. V was clipped by 2 bases and J by 4 bases; unmatched bases: 5.

This clonotype showed up many times. The chain has TRBV5-1 and TRBJ2-7; D gene uncertain. The CDR3 runs 16 residues. Germline V gene data show CDR1 as SGHRS and CDR2 as YFSETQ. V gave up 4 bases and J gave up 7 bases, with 24 bases separating them. CDR3 loop: CASSPQTQPSASEQYF. In DNA form, the CDR3 reads TGCGCCAGCAGCCCACAGACACAACCCTCCGCTAGTGAGCAGTACTTC.

This clonotype was counted many times. The rearrangement links TRBV24-1 to TRBJ2-2; no firm D call. Germline V gene sequence: CDR1 KGHDR, CDR2 SFDVKD. The V end was cut by 1 base, the J end by 4 bases, with 9 bases between. The CDR3 contains 15 residues. CDR3 residues: CATSDLGPFTGELFF. The CDR3 DNA is TGTGCCACCAGTGATTTAGGGCCATTCACCGGGGAGCTGTTTTTT.

This clonotype appeared a few times. The chain has TRBV27 and TRBJ2-7, with D possibly being TRBD1 (5 bases). The CDR3 runs 14 residues. Germline V lookup: CDR1 MNHEY, CDR2 SMNVEV (reference sequence). V lost 5 bases and J 6 bases, leaving 17 bases between the germline ends. In DNA form, the CDR3 reads TGTGCCAGCAGTCCACGTGGACACCTGCGCGAGCAGTACTTC. This sequence encodes CASSPRGHLREQYF.

This clonotype appeared many times. V is TRBV20-1 and J is TRBJ2-3; D unresolved. CDR3 length: 15 amino acids. V gave up 1 base and J gave up 0 bases, with 11 bases separating them. Germline V gives CDR1 DFQATT, CDR2 SNEGSKA (reference sequence). The CDR3 loop reads CSARASTNSTDTQYF. The CDR3 DNA sequence: TGCAGTGCTAGAGCATCGACAAACAGCACAGATACGCAGTATTTT.

This clonotype was counted between two and nine times. The CDR3 bases are TGTGCCAGTATGAGCGAGTTACAAGAGACCCAGTACTTC. Its translation: CASMSELQETQYF. The chain has TRBV11-2 and TRBJ2-5; D gene uncertain. Germline V gene lookup returns CDR1 SGHAT and CDR2 FQNNGV. The CDR3 has 13 amino acids. The V gene lost 9 bases and the J gene lost 2 bases, with 13 bases spanning the gap.

The rearrangement links TRBV19 to TRBJ1-5; D is possibly TRBD1 (5 bases). V shed 3 bases and J shed 2 bases, with 20 bases lying between them. CDR3 length equals 18 residues. Germline lookup yields CDR1 LNHDA and CDR2 SQIVND (reference sequence). CDR3 region: CASSILESRQKRNQPQHF. CDR3 bases: TGTGCCAGTAGTATTTTGGAATCCAGACAGAAACGCAATCAGCCCCAGCATTTT.

Points on this clonotype: Since a much larger clone is just one base distant, this may be a read error. This chain uses TRBV7-2 with TRBJ2-7, with 9 bases fitting TRBD2. The CDR3 is 14 amino acids. The trim removed 1 base at V and 5 bases at J, leaving 3 bases unmatched. Germline-derived CDR1 and CDR2 are SGHTA and FQGNSA. The CDR3 loop is CASSLVSGSNEQYF. The CDR3 region has the DNA TGTGCCAGCAGCTTAGTTAGCGGGAGTAACGAGCAGTACTTC.

Here the CDR3 reads CASGLMSTEAFF. DNA for the CDR3: TGTGCCAGCGGCCTGATGTCGACTGAAGCTTTCTTT. This chain connects TRBV3-1 to TRBJ1-1, with no clear D. Germline V gene data show CDR1 as LGHDT and CDR2 as YNNKEL (reference sequence). There are 12 residues in the CDR3. Trimming took 8 bases from V and 5 from J, leaving 12 bases between them.

This clonotype was seen only a few times. The chain joins TRBV6-2 or TRBV6-3 to TRBJ2-7; 7 bases fit TRBD1. J lost 5 bases, V lost 3 bases, and 10 bases had no gene match. CDR1 and CDR2 (germline): MNHEY, SVGEGT. The CDR3 runs 15 residues. CDR3 nucleotide sequence: TGTGCCAGCAGTTATGTTGGACCGACAGGGAACGAGCAGTACTTC. Its protein is CASSYVGPTGNEQYF.